This passage covers 31 T cell receptor beta chains from one sample sequenced in a study of CD8+ T cells in alopecia areata. Extracted RNA was reverse transcribed, and the resulting cDNA served as sequencing template. TCRdb's copy holds only in-frame clones and misses some; the assay was immunoSEQ multiplex PCR. The sample includes roughly 200,000 clones, about 48% of them seen just once. Sample treatment: oral pan-JAK inhibitor, 5-10 mg twice daily. Sequencing used CD8+ T cells sorted from blood, obtained at week 24, from a patient treated with tofacitinib. The origin of the receptors is a human donor with alopecia areata.

The chain joins TRBV7-9 to TRBJ2-7, with 8 bases lining up with TRBD2. Germline V gives CDR1 SEHNR, CDR2 FQNEAQ (reference sequence). V lost 4 bases to trimming and J lost 7 bases; unmatched junction nucleotides: 6. The CDR3 spans 13 residues. CDR3 amino acids: CASSWTSTGEQYF. The CDR3, as DNA: TGTGCCAGCAGCTGGACTAGCACGGGGGAGCAGTACTTC.

J is TRBJ1-2 and V is TRBV4-3; perhaps TRBD1 as D (6 bases). V lost 0 bases and J lost 4, with 18 bases in between. The CDR3 runs 17 residues. CDR1 and CDR2 from the germline V gene are LGHNA and YSLEER. For the CDR3, the DNA is TGCGCCAGCAGCCAAGATCCCTCGGCCCCGGGGGCCTATGGCTACACCTTC. Its protein is CASSQDPSAPGAYGYTF.

This clone was observed a few times. The chain links TRBV4-3 to TRBJ1-1; D is unclear. The CDR3 runs to 14 residues. Germline CDR1 reads LGHNA; CDR2 reads YSLEER. Trimming took off 1 base at V and 1 base at J, with 7 bases between the two ends. The CDR3 DNA reads as TGCGCCAGCAGCCAAGGGGAACGGAACACTGAAGCTTTCTTT. Its translation is CASSQGERNTEAFF.

V and J are TRBV27 and TRBJ2-2, with 8 positions matching TRBD1. The CDR3 is 14 residues long. The V segment lost 10 bases and the J segment 0 bases; nucleotides outside the gene matches: 4. Germline CDR1 MNHEY, CDR2 SMNVEV (reference sequence). The CDR3 reads CATRDRTNTGELFF. DNA for the CDR3: TGTGCCACGCGGGACAGGACGAACACCGGGGAGCTGTTTTTT.

This chain connects TRBV9 to TRBJ2-3; a weak D match, TRBD2 (6 bases). V was pared by 0 bases and J by 4 bases, with 15 bases between. CDR1 and CDR2 (germline): SGDLS, YYNGEE. This CDR3 is built from 16 residues. Written as DNA, the CDR3 is TGTGCCAGCAGCGTAGAGCTGGGACTCGGAGCAGATACGCAGTATTTT. Protein: CASSVELGLGADTQYF.

Only a few counts were recorded for this clone. The rearrangement links TRBV7-9 to TRBJ2-2, with D unresolved. The CDR3 runs to 14 residues. Trimming cost V 5 bases and J 5 bases, with 12 bases left between them. Germline loops: CDR1 SEHNR, CDR2 FQNEAQ (reference sequence). The CDR3 sequence: CASSQARATGELFF. The CDR3 nucleotides read TGTGCCAGCAGCCAGGCCCGGGCGACCGGGGAGCTGTTTTTT. The full variable domain, in which reference TRBV7-9 and TRBJ2-2 provide the parts outside the CDR3, is DTGVSQNPRHKITKRGQNVTFRCDPISEHNRLYWYRQTLGQGPEFLTYFQNEAQLEKSRLLSDRFSAERPKGSFSTLEIQRTEQGDSAMYLCASSQARATGELFFGEGSRLTVL.

This sequence joins TRBV30 and TRBJ2-1, with TRBD2 identical over 7 bases. J was trimmed by 3 bases and V by 5 bases; bases with no gene match: 7. CDR3 length: 14 amino acids. Germline CDR1 reads GTSNPN; CDR2 reads SVGIG (reference sequence). CDR3 DNA: TGTGCCTGGGGGACCGGGGGGAACTACAATGAGCAGTTCTTC. Its translation is CAWGTGGNYNEQFF.

The rearrangement links TRBV6-5 to TRBJ1-2; the D gene is possibly TRBD1 (5 bases). Germline-derived CDR1 and CDR2 are MNHEY and SVGAGI. The CDR3 is 15 amino acids. With 0 bases removed from V and 4 bases from J, the gap between germline ends came to 12 bases. The CDR3 reads CASSYSEGTVYGYTF. CDR3 DNA sequence: TGTGCCAGCAGTTACTCGGAGGGGACGGTCTATGGCTACACCTTC.

The CDR3 DNA follows: TGTGCCAGCAGCATTAGCGGGGTCAGAGAGACCCAGTACTTC. Translating it yields CASSISGVRETQYF. The J gene is TRBJ2-5, the V gene TRBV2; 8 nucleotides agree with TRBD2. In germline, CDR1 is SNHLY, CDR2 FYNNEI. The CDR3 contains 14 residues. After removal of 6 bases from V and 4 bases from J, the junction contained 7 bases not matched to a gene. The whole variable domain, filled in from reference TRBV2 and TRBJ2-5, reads EPEVTQTPSHQVTQMGQEVILRCVPISNHLYFYWYRQILGQKVEFLVSFYNNEISEKSEIFDDQFSVERPDGSNFTLKIRSTKLEDSAMYFCASSISGVRETQYFGPGTRLLVL.

The genes are TRBV4-3 and TRBJ2-3, with 10 bases that match TRBD2. Germline CDR1 is LGHNA and CDR2 is YSLEER. Trimming took 0 bases from V and 5 from J; bases not matched to a gene: 8. This CDR3 has 17 amino acids. Written as DNA, the CDR3 is TGCGCCAGCAGCCAAGATATAACTAGCGGGGCAGTAGATACGCAGTATTTT. As protein: CASSQDITSGAVDTQYF.

This clone was counted a few times. The rearrangement joins TRBV18 to TRBJ2-7; 10 nucleotides align to TRBD1. Looked up from germline, CDR1 is KGHSH and CDR2 is LQKENI. V dropped 1 base and J dropped 0; count of bases not matched to a gene: 18. The CDR3 length is 21 residues. CDR3 nucleotides: TGTGCCAGCTCACCACTGTCTAGTGTTGACAGGGGGCGGGAAAGCTCCTACGAGCAGTACTTC. Its protein is CASSPLSSVDRGRESSYEQYF. The variable domain in full, with the rest retrieved from reference TRBV18 and TRBJ2-7, is NAGVMQNPRHLVRRRGQEARLRCSPMKGHSHVYWYRQLPEEGLKFMVYLQKENIIDESGMPKERFSAEFPKEGPSILRIQQVVRGDSAAYFCASSPLSSVDRGRESSYEQYFGPGTRLTVT.

The chain uses TRBV27 and TRBJ2-7; D uncertain. Germline CDR1 reads MNHEY; CDR2 reads SMNVEV (reference sequence). Trimming shortened V by 0 bases and J by 0 bases, and 12 bases separated the two germline ends. The CDR3 runs 16 residues. The DNA for the CDR3 is TGTGCCAGCAGTTTATCCCTTCCGGGCAACTCCTACGAGCAGTACTTC. Translated, it gives CASSLSLPGNSYEQYF.

This clone showed up just once. J is TRBJ2-7 and V is TRBV13; D is uncertain. The CDR3 has 14 residues. V was trimmed by 2 bases and J by 2 bases, leaving 10 bases between them. Germline CDR1 is PRHDT and CDR2 is FYEKMQ (reference sequence). CDR3: CASSLRIKTYEQYF. In DNA, the CDR3 is TGTGCCAGCAGCTTACGCATCAAGACCTACGAGCAGTACTTC.

V usage is TRBV10-3 and J usage is TRBJ2-7, with 7 bases identical to TRBD2. Trimming removed 4 bases from V and 0 bases from J; junction bases left unmatched: 12. CDR1 ENHRY and CDR2 SYGVKD come from the germline V gene. The CDR3 loop spans 17 amino acids. This CDR3 is CAISGIAGPSNSYEQYF. CDR3 bases: TGTGCCATCAGTGGAATAGCGGGTCCCTCAAACTCCTACGAGCAGTACTTC.

Note on this clone: Other DNA sequences in this specimen translate into the identical CDR3. The chain employs TRBV11-2 and TRBJ2-5; D ambiguous. From germline, CDR1 is SGHAT and CDR2 FQNNGV. CDR3 length equals 11 residues. Trimming took 5 bases from V and 1 from J, leaving 2 bases between them. The CDR3 reads CASSLQETQYF. The CDR3 DNA reads as TGTGCCAGCAGCCTCCAAGAGACCCAGTACTTC.

The chain carries TRBV30 and TRBJ1-1; tentatively, D is TRBD1 (6 bases). Trimming took 3 bases from V and 0 from J, leaving 17 bases between them. Germline CDR1 reads GTSNPN; CDR2 reads SVGIG (reference sequence). The CDR3 is 16 residues long. The DNA of the CDR3 is TGTGCCTGGAGCACATTCCCAGGGGCCTTGAACACTGAAGCTTTCTTT. This gives the protein CAWSTFPGALNTEAFF.

V is TRBV14 and J is TRBJ1-5; D gene ambiguous. The germline gives CDR1 SGHDN, CDR2 FVKESK. The CDR3 runs to 14 residues. V lost 1 base to trimming and J lost 2 bases, with 6 bases between them. The CDR3 sequence is CASSQGGGNQPQHF. The CDR3, as DNA: TGTGCCAGCAGCCAAGGCGGAGGCAATCAGCCCCAGCATTTT.

The chain has TRBV19 and TRBJ1-1; D uncertain. Germline V lookup: CDR1 LNHDA, CDR2 SQIVND (reference sequence). V was cut by 7 bases and J by 8 bases, with 14 bases left in between. The CDR3 contains 12 residues. The CDR3 nucleotides read TGTGCCAGTACCACGGGCGGGCGGGAAGCTTTCTTT. Translating gives CASTTGGREAFF.

The V gene is TRBV7-9, the J gene TRBJ1-1; the D is unclear. Trimming cost V 9 bases and J 0 bases, with 11 bases left between them. The CDR3 extends over 13 amino acids. Germline V gene data show CDR1 as SEHNR and CDR2 as FQNEAQ (reference sequence). CDR3 in DNA: TGTGCCAGTTGTGGAGGTCTGAACACTGAAGCTTTCTTT. Its translation: CASCGGLNTEAFF.

This clone occurred a few times. This chain links TRBV30 with TRBJ1-2; possible D gene TRBD1, 5 bases. The length of the CDR3 is 16 residues. With 1 base removed from V and 0 bases from J, the gap between germline ends came to 15 bases. CDR1 and CDR2 from the germline V gene are GTSNPN and SVGIG (reference sequence). CDR3 residues: CAWSAEDRKPNYGYTF. CDR3 DNA: TGTGCCTGGAGTGCTGAAGACAGAAAACCTAACTATGGCTACACCTTC. The full variable domain, rest sourced from reference TRBV30 and TRBJ1-2, is SQTIHQWPATLVQPVGSPLSLECTVEGTSNPNLYWYRQAAGRGLQLLFYSVGIGQISSEVPQNLSASRPQDRQFILSSKKLLLSDSGFYLCAWSAEDRKPNYGYTFGSGTRLTVV.

The V and J genes are TRBV7-8 and TRBJ2-6; D call uncertain. Germline loops: CDR1 SGHVS, CDR2 FQNEAQ. The CDR3 spans 15 residues. Trimming removed 2 bases from V and 4 bases from J, with 9 bases in between. The CDR3: CASSLRRSGANVLTF. CDR3 nucleotide sequence: TGTGCCAGCAGCTTACGGCGGTCCGGGGCCAACGTCCTGACTTTC.

This clone showed up just a few times. The rearrangement joins TRBV19 to TRBJ2-1, with TRBD2 as a possible D gene (6 bases). Germline CDR1 LNHDA, CDR2 SQIVND (reference sequence). This CDR3 is 11 amino acids long. V lost 3 bases to trimming and J lost 13 bases, with 10 bases between them. The DNA for the CDR3 is TGTGCCAGTAGTATTGGGGACTTCCAGTTCTTC. This sequence encodes CASSIGDFQFF.

Remarks on this clone: Other DNA sequences within the sample encode an identical CDR3. The genes are TRBV4-3 and TRBJ2-5; 7 bases line up with TRBD1. CDR3 length: 15 residues. J lost 1 base, V lost 0 bases, and 2 bases had no gene match. CDR1 and CDR2 (germline): LGHNA, YSLEER. This CDR3 is CASSQDRDSQETQYF. The CDR3 bases are TGCGCCAGCAGCCAAGATCGGGACAGCCAAGAGACCCAGTACTTC.

This clone has a single count. The chain couples TRBV29-1 to TRBJ2-1; D might be TRBD2 (6 bases). Per the germline V gene, CDR1 is SQVTM and CDR2 is ANQGSEA. V lost 3 bases to trimming and J lost 0 bases, with 12 bases between them. The CDR3 is 15 residues long. The CDR3 region is CSVEFRESSYNEQFF. CDR3 DNA: TGCAGCGTTGAGTTCCGGGAGAGCTCCTACAATGAGCAGTTCTTC.

The rearrangement links TRBV13 to TRBJ1-1, with 7 bases lining up with TRBD1. The CDR3 consists of 14 residues. Germline CDR1 is PRHDT and CDR2 is FYEKMQ (reference sequence). The J segment lost 7 bases and the V segment lost 5 bases, leaving 10 bases of the junction unmatched. The CDR3 here is CASSTLTGDSEAFF. CDR3 DNA: TGTGCCAGCAGCACACTAACAGGGGATAGTGAAGCTTTCTTT.

This chain uses TRBV27 with TRBJ2-7, with 9 bases identical to TRBD1. CDR1 is MNHEY, CDR2 SMNVEV, per germline (reference sequence). V shed 0 bases, J shed 6 bases, and the junction held 3 bases outside the gene matches. The CDR3 is 14 residues long. The DNA for the CDR3 is TGTGCCAGCAGTTTATCGGGACAGGGTTTCGAGCAGTACTTC. Protein product: CASSLSGQGFEQYF.

The chain uses TRBV4-3 and TRBJ1-5, with TRBD1 matching 7 bases. The V segment lost 4 bases and the J segment 1 base; nucleotides outside the gene matches: 4. In germline, CDR1 is LGHNA, CDR2 YSLEER. The CDR3 runs to 15 residues. The DNA of the CDR3 is TGCGCCAGCAGCCTTGGGGACAGCAGCAATCAGCCCCAGCATTTT. Amino acids: CASSLGDSSNQPQHF.

This clone was counted a few times. The chain is built from TRBV30 and TRBJ1-1; 8 bases fit TRBD1. V was clipped by 5 bases and J by 6 bases; unmatched bases: 8. Germline lookup yields CDR1 GTSNPN and CDR2 SVGIG (reference sequence). This CDR3 is built from 13 residues. The CDR3 reads CAWSHRGQAEAFF. CDR3 nucleotides: TGTGCCTGGTCTCACAGGGGACAGGCTGAAGCTTTCTTT. The complete variable domain, with remaining parts taken from reference TRBV30 and TRBJ1-1, reads SQTIHQWPATLVQPVGSPLSLECTVEGTSNPNLYWYRQAAGRGLQLLFYSVGIGQISSEVPQNLSASRPQDRQFILSSKKLLLSDSGFYLCAWSHRGQAEAFFGQGTRLTVV.

The gene calls are TRBV11-2 and TRBJ2-7; D is unclear. The CDR3 is made up of 12 amino acids. Germline CDR1 and CDR2: SGHAT and FQNNGV. Trimming pared 5 bases from V and 5 bases from J, leaving 10 bases between. The CDR3, as DNA: TGTGCCAGCAGCCGTAGTGGGGACGAGCAGTACTTC. Translated, it gives CASSRSGDEQYF.

This chain's CDR3 is CATGAGHSNQPQHF. The CDR3 region has the DNA TGTGCCACCGGGGCAGGGCATAGCAATCAGCCCCAGCATTTT. The chain combines TRBV15 with TRBJ1-5; D may be TRBD1 (5 bases). The CDR3 spans 14 residues. Between the trimmed V and J ends, which lost 8 bases and 0 bases, there was a span of 11 bases. Germline V CDR1 and CDR2: LNHNV, YYDKDF (reference sequence).

This chain connects TRBV13 to TRBJ2-7; TRBD2 matches at 11 bases. Germline assignment: CDR1 PRHDT and CDR2 FYEKMQ (reference sequence). CDR3 length: 14 residues. V trimming: 7 bases; J trimming: 4 bases; junction bases outside the gene matches: 6. CDR3 coding DNA: TGTGCCAGCAAACTAGCGGGGGCGATTTACGAGCAGTACTTC. This sequence encodes CASKLAGAIYEQYF.